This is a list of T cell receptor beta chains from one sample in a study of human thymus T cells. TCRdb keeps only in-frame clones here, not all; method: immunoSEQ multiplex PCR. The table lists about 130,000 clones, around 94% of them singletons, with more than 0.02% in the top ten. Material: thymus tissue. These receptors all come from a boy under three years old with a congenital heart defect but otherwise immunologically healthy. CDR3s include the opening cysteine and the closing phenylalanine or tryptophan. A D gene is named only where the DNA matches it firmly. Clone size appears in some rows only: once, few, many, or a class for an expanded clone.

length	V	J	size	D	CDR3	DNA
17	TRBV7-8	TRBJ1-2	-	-	CASSPPYEGFERDGYTF	TGTGCCAGCAGCCCTCCCTACGAGGGTTTCGAAAGGGATGGCTACACCTTC
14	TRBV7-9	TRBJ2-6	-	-	CASSFDLGANVLTF	TGTGCCAGCAGCTTCGATTTAGGGGCCAACGTCCTGACTTTC
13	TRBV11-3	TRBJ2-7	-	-	CASSLGSGYEQYF	TGTGCCAGCAGCTTAGGGAGTGGGTACGAGCAGTACTTC
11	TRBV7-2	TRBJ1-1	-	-	CASTNRVLAFF	TGTGCCAGCACCAACAGGGTGTTAGCTTTCTTT
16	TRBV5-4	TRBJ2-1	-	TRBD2	CASSSPAGGAGNEQFF	TGTGCCAGCAGCAGCCCAGCCGGGGGGGCCGGGAATGAGCAGTTCTTC
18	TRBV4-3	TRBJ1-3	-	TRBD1	CASSPTLPGQISGNTIYF	TGCGCCAGCAGCCCAACCCTACCGGGACAGATATCTGGAAACACCATATATTTT
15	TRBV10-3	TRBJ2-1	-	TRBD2	CAISERDYTYNEQFF	TGTGCCATCAGTGAGAGGGACTACACCTACAATGAGCAGTTCTTC
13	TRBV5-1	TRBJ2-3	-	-	CASSGDSTDTQYF	TGCGCCAGCAGCGGGGACAGCACAGATACGCAGTATTTT
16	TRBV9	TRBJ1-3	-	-	CASSRTWDIHGNTIYF	TGTGCCAGCAGCCGAACCTGGGATATCCATGGAAACACCATATATTTT
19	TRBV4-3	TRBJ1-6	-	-	CASSQDLGTQTPTPSPLHF	TGCGCCAGCAGCCAAGATTTAGGGACTCAGACCCCCACCCCCTCACCCCTCCACTTT
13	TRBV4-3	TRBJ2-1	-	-	CASSQEQNNEQFF	TGCGCCAGCAGCCAAGAACAAAACAATGAGCAGTTCTTC
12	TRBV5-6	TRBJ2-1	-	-	CASSSKHNEQFF	TGTGCCAGCAGCTCGAAACATAATGAGCAGTTCTTC
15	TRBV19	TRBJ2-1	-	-	CASSCGFAWANEQFF	TGTGCCAGTAGTTGTGGATTTGCCTGGGCCAATGAGCAGTTCTTC
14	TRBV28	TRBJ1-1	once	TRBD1	CASSPRGESTEAFF	TGTGCCAGCAGTCCCAGGGGGGAGAGCACTGAAGCTTTCTTT
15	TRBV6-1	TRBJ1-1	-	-	CASLFPDGLNTEAFF	TGTGCCAGCTTATTTCCTGACGGGTTGAACACTGAAGCTTTCTTT
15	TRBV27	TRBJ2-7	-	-	CASSLSVRSGHEQYF	TGTGCCAGCAGTTTATCCGTACGGAGCGGACACGAGCAGTACTTC
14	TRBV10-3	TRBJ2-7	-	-	CAIRGGLLAGEQYF	TGTGCCATCAGGGGGGGCCTGCTCGCAGGCGAGCAGTACTTC
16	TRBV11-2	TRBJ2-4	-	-	CASSSARTVAKNIQYF	TGTGCCAGCAGCTCGGCAAGGACAGTAGCCAAAAACATTCAGTACTTC
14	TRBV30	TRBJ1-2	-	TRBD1	CAWTDRGRHYGYTF	TGTGCCTGGACCGACAGGGGGCGCCACTATGGCTACACCTTC
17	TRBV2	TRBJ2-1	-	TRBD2	CASRRLAGGPSYNEQFF	TGTGCCAGCAGGAGACTAGCGGGGGGGCCCTCCTACAATGAGCAGTTCTTC
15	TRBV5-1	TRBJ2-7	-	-	CASSPTPDSSYEQYF	TGCGCCAGCAGCCCGACCCCGGACAGCTCCTACGAGCAGTACTTC
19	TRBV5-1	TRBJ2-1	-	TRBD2	CASSLAYSSGGTSYNEQFF	TGCGCCAGCAGCTTGGCATACTCTAGCGGGGGGACGAGCTACAATGAGCAGTTCTTC